The present entry profiles one TCR beta chain with its context. Its target is unknown. Regarding time point: newly diagnosed, previously untreated cHL patient sample. Negative magnetic selection isolated CD4+ T cells from thawed PBMCs. The authors compared against newly diagnosed, untreated classical Hodgkin lymphoma PBMCs. The CDR3 contains 13 residues. The ends were cut back, 1 base at V and 2 bases at J, with 5 bases in the middle. CDR1 and CDR2 (germline): SGHNT, YYREEE (reference sequence). Measured with immunoSEQ multiplex PCR; TCRdb has only the in-frame clones, and not every one. The sample has about 20,000 clones; about 80% are singletons. The data originate from a study of PD-1 blockade in classical Hodgkin lymphoma. Study conclusions and caveats: The causes of the repertoire differences, possibly disease activity or prior therapy, remain undefined. Relapsed/refractory patients reportedly had lower baseline diversity than newly diagnosed patients.

The V and J genes are TRBV5-4 and TRBJ2-3; no firm D call. This receptor was obtained from a human donor with classical Hodgkin lymphoma. Source material: CD4+ T cells from blood. The CDR3 protein is CASSLLATDTQYF. The DNA for the CDR3 is TGTGCCAGCAGCTTGTTGGCCACAGATACGCAGTATTTT. Using reference TRBV5-4 and TRBJ2-3 for the parts outside the CDR3, the full variable domain is ETGVTQSPTHLIKTRGQQVTLRCSSQSGHNTVSWYQQALGQGPQFIFQYYREEENGRGNFPPRFSGLQFPNYSSELNVNALELDDSALYLCASSLLATDTQYFGPGTRLTVL.